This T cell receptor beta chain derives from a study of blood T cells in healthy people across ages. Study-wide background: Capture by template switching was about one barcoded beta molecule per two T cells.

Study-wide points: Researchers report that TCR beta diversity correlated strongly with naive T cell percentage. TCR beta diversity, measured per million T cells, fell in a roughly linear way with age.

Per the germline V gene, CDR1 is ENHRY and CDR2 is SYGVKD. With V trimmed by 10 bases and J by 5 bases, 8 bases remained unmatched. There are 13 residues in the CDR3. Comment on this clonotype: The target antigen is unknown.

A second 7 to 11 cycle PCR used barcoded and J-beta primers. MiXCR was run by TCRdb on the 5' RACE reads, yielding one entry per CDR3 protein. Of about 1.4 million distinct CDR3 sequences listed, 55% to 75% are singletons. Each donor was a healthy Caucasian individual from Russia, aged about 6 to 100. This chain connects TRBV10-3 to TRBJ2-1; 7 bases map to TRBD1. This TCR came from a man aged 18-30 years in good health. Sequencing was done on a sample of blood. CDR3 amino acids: CATETGSNNEQFF. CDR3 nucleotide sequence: TGTGCCACCGAGACAGGGAGTAACAATGAGCAGTTCTTC.